This T cell receptor (beta chain) appears in the sequencing data of a study of early T cells in non-severe SARS-CoV-2 infection. For the study at large: Bulk RNA from unsorted whole blood was sequenced; chains were unpaired.

TCRdb analysed the 5' RACE reads with MiXCR anew, one entry per CDR3 protein. Among about 90,000 distinct CDR3 sequences listed, 9.5% to 15% were seen once. This clonotype was picked up many times. Its specificity is unknown. The ends were cut back, 6 bases at V and 2 bases at J, with 23 bases in the middle. The CDR3 length is 17 residues. Germline lookup yields CDR1 ENHRY and CDR2 SYGVKD. Study results and caveats: CD4 and private specificities were missed by VDJdb matching, which favored anti-spike CD8 responses.

This sequence originates from an adult who was a healthcare worker with PCR-confirmed SARS-CoV-2 infection or an uninfected control (not recorded which). This chain joins TRBV10-3 and TRBJ2-7, with D perhaps TRBD2 (6 bases). The sample consisted of whole blood, taken at baseline. The CDR3, as DNA: TGTGCCATCAGAGGGAGGTCCGCCACACCGGGGGCCTACGAGCAGTACTTC. Its protein product is CAIRGRSATPGAYEQYF.